A selection of T cell receptor beta chains follows, all from one sample in a study of blood T cell repertoires in COVID-19. Assay used: immunoSEQ multiplex PCR; TCRdb lists only in-frame clones, some missing. The sample carries roughly 180,000 clones, around 87% recorded once. Sample: peripheral blood. These receptors were collected from a man aged 18 to 30 with acute or convalescent COVID-19. CDR3s include the opening cysteine and the closing phenylalanine or tryptophan. D genes are given only for firm matches. Rows give clone size only sometimes, using once, few, many, or a class for an expanded clone.

J gene: TRBJ1-2
V gene: TRBV30
D gene: .
CDR3 length: 13
clone size: .
CDR3 DNA: TGTGCCTGGAGTGTGAGAGACTATTATGGCTACACCTTC
CDR3 protein: CAWSVRDYYGYTF

J gene: TRBJ1-5
V gene: TRBV7-2
D gene: .
CDR3 length: 15
clone size: .
CDR3 DNA: TGTGCCAGCAGCTTAGCTTCGGGGGGCAATCAGCCCCAGCATTTT
CDR3 protein: CASSLASGGNQPQHF

J gene: TRBJ2-2
V gene: TRBV20-1
D gene: .
CDR3 length: 13
clone size: .
CDR3 DNA: TGCAGTGCTAGTTGGTCGGGGGCCGGGGAGCTGTTTTTT
CDR3 protein: CSASWSGAGELFF

J gene: TRBJ1-5
V gene: TRBV29-1
D gene: .
CDR3 length: 14
clone size: once
CDR3 DNA: TGCAGCGTTAGGACAGCGAATAGCAATCAGCCCCAGCATTTT
CDR3 protein: CSVRTANSNQPQHF

J gene: TRBJ2-1
V gene: TRBV6-2/TRBV6-3
D gene: .
CDR3 length: 15
clone size: .
CDR3 DNA: TGTGCCAGCAGTTACTCCGGACAGATATACAATGAGCAGTTCTTC
CDR3 protein: CASSYSGQIYNEQFF

J gene: TRBJ1-4
V gene: TRBV30
D gene: TRBD1
CDR3 length: 14
clone size: .
CDR3 DNA: TGTGCCTGGAGTTACGGGACAGGGAATGAAAAACTGTTTTTT
CDR3 protein: CAWSYGTGNEKLFF

J gene: TRBJ2-1
V gene: TRBV5-4
D gene: TRBD1
CDR3 length: 15
clone size: .
CDR3 DNA: TGTGCCAGCAGGTTCCAGGGGGCTTCCTACAATGAGCAGTTCTTC
CDR3 protein: CASRFQGASYNEQFF

J gene: TRBJ2-6
V gene: TRBV19
D gene: TRBD1
CDR3 length: 18
clone size: .
CDR3 DNA: TGTGCCAGTAGTCCAATGGACAGGGCGTTCTCTGGGGCCAACGTCCTGACTTTC
CDR3 protein: CASSPMDRAFSGANVLTF

J gene: TRBJ1-3
V gene: TRBV10-3
D gene: .
CDR3 length: 12
clone size: .
CDR3 DNA: TGTGCCGCCGCAGGGACTGGAAACACCATATATTTT
CDR3 protein: CAAAGTGNTIYF

J gene: TRBJ1-6
V gene: TRBV2
D gene: TRBD1
CDR3 length: 16
clone size: .
CDR3 DNA: TGTGCCAGCATAGGGACAGGGGCTTCGAATAATTCACCCCTCCACTTT
CDR3 protein: CASIGTGASNNSPLHF

J gene: TRBJ1-1
V gene: TRBV23-1
D gene: .
CDR3 length: 15
clone size: .
CDR3 DNA: TGCGCCAGCAGTCAATCCCACGACGGGGATACTGAAGCTTTCTTT
CDR3 protein: CASSQSHDGDTEAFF

J gene: TRBJ1-1
V gene: TRBV6-6
D gene: .
CDR3 length: 15
clone size: .
CDR3 DNA: TGTGCCAGCAGTCCAGGGGACGGGGGGAGCACTGAAGCTTTCTTT
CDR3 protein: CASSPGDGGSTEAFF

J gene: TRBJ1-5
V gene: TRBV11-3
D gene: .
CDR3 length: 15
clone size: once
CDR3 DNA: TGTGCCAGCAGCTTAGATCTTAGGGGCGGTCAGCCCCAGCATTTT
CDR3 protein: CASSLDLRGGQPQHF

J gene: TRBJ1-3
V gene: TRBV19
D gene: TRBD1
CDR3 length: 15
clone size: once
CDR3 DNA: TGTGCCAGTAGTATTGACAGGGGTCGTGGAAACACCATATATTTT
CDR3 protein: CASSIDRGRGNTIYF